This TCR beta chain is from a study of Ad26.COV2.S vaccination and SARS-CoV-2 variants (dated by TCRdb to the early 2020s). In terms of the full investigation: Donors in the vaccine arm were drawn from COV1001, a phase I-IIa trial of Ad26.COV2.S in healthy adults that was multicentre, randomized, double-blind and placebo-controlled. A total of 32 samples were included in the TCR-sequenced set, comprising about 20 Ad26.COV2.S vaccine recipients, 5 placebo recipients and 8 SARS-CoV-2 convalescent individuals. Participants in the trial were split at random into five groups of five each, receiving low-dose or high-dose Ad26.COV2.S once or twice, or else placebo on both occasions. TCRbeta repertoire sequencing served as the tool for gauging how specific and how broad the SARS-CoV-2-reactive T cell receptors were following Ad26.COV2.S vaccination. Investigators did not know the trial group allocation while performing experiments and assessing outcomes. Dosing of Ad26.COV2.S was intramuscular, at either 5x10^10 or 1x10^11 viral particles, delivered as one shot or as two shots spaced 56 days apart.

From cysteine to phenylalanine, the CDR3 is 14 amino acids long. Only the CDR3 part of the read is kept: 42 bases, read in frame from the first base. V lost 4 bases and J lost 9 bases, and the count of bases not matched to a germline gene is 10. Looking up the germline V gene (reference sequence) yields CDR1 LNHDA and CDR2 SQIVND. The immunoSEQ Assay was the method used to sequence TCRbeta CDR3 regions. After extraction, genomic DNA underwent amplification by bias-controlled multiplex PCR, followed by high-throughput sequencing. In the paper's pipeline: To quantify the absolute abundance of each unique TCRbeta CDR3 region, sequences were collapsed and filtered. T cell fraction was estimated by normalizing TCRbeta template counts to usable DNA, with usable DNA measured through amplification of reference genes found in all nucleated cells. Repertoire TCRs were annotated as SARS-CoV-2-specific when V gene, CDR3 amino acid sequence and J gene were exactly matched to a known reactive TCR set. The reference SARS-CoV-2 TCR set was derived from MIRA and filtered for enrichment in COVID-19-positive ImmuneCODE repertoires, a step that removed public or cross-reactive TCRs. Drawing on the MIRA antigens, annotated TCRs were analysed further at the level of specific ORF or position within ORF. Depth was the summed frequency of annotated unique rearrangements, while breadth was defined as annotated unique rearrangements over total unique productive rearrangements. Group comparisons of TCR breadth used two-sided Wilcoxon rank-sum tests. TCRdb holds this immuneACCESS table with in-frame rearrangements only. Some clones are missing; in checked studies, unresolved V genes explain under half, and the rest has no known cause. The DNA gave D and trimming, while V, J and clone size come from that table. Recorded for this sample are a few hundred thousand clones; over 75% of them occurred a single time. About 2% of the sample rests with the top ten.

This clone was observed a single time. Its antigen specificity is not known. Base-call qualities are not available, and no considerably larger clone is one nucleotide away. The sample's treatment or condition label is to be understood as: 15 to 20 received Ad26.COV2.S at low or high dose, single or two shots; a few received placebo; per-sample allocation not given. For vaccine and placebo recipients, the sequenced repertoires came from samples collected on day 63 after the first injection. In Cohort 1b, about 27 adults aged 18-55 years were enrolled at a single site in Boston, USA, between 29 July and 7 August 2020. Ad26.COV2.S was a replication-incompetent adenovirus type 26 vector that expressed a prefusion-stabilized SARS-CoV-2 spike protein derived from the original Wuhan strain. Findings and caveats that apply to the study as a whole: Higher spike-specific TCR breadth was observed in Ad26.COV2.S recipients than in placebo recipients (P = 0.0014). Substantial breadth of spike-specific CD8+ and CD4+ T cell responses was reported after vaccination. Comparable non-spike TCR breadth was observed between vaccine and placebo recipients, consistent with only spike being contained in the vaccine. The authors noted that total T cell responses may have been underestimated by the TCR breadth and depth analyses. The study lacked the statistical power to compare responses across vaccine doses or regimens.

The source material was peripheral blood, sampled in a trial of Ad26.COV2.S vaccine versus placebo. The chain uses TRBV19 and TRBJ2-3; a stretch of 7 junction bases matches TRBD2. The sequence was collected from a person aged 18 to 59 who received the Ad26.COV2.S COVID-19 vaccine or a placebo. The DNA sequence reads TGTGCCAGTAGTACCACGCGACTAGCCCTCACGCAGTATTTT. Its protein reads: CASSTTRLALTQYF.